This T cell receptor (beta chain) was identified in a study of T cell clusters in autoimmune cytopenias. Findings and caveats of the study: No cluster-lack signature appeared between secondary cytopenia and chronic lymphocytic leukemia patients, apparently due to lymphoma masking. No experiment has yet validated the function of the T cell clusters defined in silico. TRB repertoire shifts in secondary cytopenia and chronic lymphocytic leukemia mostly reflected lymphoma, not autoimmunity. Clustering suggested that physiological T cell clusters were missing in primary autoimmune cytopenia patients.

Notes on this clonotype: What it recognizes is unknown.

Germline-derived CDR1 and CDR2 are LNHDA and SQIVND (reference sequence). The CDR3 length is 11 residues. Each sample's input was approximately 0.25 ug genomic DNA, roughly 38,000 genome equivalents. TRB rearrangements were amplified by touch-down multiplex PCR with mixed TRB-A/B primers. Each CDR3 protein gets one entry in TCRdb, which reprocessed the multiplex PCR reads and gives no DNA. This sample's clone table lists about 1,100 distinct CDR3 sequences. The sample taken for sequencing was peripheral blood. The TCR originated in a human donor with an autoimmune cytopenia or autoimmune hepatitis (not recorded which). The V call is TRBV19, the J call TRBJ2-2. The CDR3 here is CASSITGELFF.